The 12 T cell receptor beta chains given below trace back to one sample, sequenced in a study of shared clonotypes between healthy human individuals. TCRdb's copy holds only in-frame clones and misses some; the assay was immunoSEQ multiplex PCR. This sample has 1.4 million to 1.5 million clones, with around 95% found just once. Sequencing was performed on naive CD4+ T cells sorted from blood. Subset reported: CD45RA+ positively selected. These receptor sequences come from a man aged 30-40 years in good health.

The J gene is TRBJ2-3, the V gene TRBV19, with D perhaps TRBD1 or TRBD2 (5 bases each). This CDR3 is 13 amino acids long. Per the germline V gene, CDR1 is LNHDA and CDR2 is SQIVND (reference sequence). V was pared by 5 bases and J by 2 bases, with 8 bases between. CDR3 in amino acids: CASSPGATDTQYF. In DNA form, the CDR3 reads TGTGCCAGTAGTCCCGGGGCCACAGATACGCAGTATTTT. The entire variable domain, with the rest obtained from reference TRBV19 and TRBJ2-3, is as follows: DGGITQSPKYLFRKEGQNVTLSCEQNLNHDAMYWYRQDPGQGLRLIYYSQIVNDFQKGDIAEGYSVSREKKESFPLTVTSAQKNPTAFYLCASSPGATDTQYFGPGTRLTVL.

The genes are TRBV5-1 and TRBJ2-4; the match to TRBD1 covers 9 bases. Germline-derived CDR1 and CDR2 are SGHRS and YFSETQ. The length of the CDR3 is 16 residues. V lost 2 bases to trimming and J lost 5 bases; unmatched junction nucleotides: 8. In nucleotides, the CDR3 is TGCGCCAGCAGCTTCGGACAGGGGCGGTGGGAAAACATTCAGTACTTC. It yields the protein CASSFGQGRWENIQYF.

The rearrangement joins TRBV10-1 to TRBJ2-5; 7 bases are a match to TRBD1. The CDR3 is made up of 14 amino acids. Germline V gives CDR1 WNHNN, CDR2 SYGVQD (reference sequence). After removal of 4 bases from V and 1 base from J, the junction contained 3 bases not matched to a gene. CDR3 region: CASSAGQIQETQYF. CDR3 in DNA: TGCGCCAGCAGTGCGGGACAGATCCAAGAGACCCAGTACTTC.

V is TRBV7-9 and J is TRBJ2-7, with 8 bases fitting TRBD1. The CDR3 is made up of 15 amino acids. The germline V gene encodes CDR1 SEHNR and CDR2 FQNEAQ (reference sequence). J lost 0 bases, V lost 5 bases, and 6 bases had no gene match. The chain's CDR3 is CASSPRGQASYEQYF. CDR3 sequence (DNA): TGTGCCAGCAGCCCGAGGGGACAGGCCTCCTACGAGCAGTACTTC.

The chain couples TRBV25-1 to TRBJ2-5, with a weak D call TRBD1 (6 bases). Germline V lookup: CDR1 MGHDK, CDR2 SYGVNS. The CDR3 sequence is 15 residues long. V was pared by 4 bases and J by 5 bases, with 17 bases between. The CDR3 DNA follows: TGTGCCAGCAGTGCCAGGGGAGCCTCTCGGGAGACCCAGTACTTC. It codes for CASSARGASRETQYF.

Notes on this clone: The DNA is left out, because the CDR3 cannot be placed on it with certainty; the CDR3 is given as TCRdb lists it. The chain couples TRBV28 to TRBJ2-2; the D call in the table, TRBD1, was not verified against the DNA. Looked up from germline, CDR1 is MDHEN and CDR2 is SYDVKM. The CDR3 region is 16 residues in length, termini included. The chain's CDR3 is CASSFLAGGATGELFF.

The DNA of the CDR3 is TGCGCCAGCAGCTCCGGAAGAACTGGAAACACCATATATTTT. Encoded protein: CASSSGRTGNTIYF. The genes are TRBV5-1 and TRBJ1-3, with D hard to call. This CDR3 has 14 amino acids. Germline CDR1 SGHRS, CDR2 YFSETQ. Trimming cost V 3 bases and J 2 bases, with 9 bases left between them.

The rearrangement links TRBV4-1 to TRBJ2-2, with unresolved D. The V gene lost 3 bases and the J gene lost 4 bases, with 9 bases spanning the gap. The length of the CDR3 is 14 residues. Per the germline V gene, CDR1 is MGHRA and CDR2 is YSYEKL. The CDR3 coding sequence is TGCGCCAGCAGCCACCGACGTACCACCGGGGAGCTGTTTTTT. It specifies CASSHRRTTGELFF.

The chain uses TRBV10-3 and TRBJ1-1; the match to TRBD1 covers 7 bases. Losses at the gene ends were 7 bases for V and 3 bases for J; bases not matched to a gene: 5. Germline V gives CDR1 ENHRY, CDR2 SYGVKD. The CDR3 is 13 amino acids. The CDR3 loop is CAIKAGGHTEAFF. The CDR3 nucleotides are TGTGCCATCAAGGCAGGGGGTCACACTGAAGCTTTCTTT.

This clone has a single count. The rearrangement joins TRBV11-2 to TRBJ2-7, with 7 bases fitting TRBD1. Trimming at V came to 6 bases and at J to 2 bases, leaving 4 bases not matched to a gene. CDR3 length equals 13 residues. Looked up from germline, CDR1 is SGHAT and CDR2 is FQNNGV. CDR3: CASSWDSTYEQYF. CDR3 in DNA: TGTGCCAGCAGTTGGGACAGCACCTACGAGCAGTACTTC.

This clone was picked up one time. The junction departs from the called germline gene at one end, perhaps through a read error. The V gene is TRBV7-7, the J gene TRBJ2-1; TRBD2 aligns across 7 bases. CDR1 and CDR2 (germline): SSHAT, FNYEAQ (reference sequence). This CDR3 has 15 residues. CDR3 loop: CASSLGGPAYNEQFF. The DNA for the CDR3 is TGTGCTAGCAGCCTGGGAGGGCCTGCTTACAATGAGCAGTTCTTC.

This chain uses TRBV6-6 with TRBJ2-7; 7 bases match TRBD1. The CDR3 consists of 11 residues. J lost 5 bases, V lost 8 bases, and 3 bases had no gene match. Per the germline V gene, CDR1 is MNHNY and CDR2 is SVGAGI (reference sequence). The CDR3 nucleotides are TGTGCCAGCTCGACAGGGAACGAGCAGTACTTC. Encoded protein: CASSTGNEQYF.